Below, one T cell receptor beta chain is given with its context. Its matching antigen is unknown. These data originate in a study of cytomegalovirus exposure and HLA in healthy donors. Overall study findings and caveats: In vitro, three CMV-associated chains proved specific for CMV antigens. Per a later analysis, HLA-associated TCR beta chains showed more clonal expansion than other, equally common TCR beta chains. Cytomegalovirus association was assigned to more than 150 TCR beta chains.

The V and J ends lost 5 bases and 5 bases respectively, with 12 bases between them. There are 13 residues in the CDR3. Germline V gene sequence: CDR1 SGHTA, CDR2 FQGNSA. PCR used 60 Vbeta primers and 13 Jbeta primers. Using immunoSEQ multiplex PCR, the repertoire was profiled, and TCRdb retains in-frame clones only, with some absent. The data show about 130,000 clones, approximately 79% seen once. The clonotype comes from a man aged 18 to 29 in good health and CMV-seropositive. The sample consisted of PBMCs. This chain connects TRBV7-2 to TRBJ2-5; no reliable D call. CDR3 sequence (DNA): TGTGCCAGCAGCGGGCGAATCCGGGAGACCCAGTACTTC. Its translation is CASSGRIRETQYF.